The clone carrying this TCR beta chain appeared a few times. Its antigen is unknown. The sample comes from a study of T cells after yellow fever vaccination. Study-level findings and limits: Some clonotypes, a small share, were shared between CD4 and CD8 compartments. Contaminating bulk clonotypes could be abundant in FACS-sorted repertoires.

The CDR3 covers 16 residues. Germline-derived CDR1 and CDR2 are SGHVS and FNYEAQ. Trimming took 1 base from V and 5 from J, leaving 17 bases between them. The authors made TCR cDNA by 5'RACE template switching, adding a universal primer site and UMIs. Each CDR3 protein gets one entry after TCRdb re-called the 5' RACE reads with MiXCR. Here the sample spans about 220,000 distinct CDR3 sequences, roughly 3.3% being singletons. The source material was CD4+ T cells sorted from PBMCs, sampled 10 days after the yellow fever booster vaccination. V is TRBV7-6 and J is TRBJ2-5; D possibly matches TRBD1 or TRBD2 (5 bases each). The TCR sequence derives from a man younger than 35 who received the YFV17D yellow fever vaccine. This chain's CDR3 is CASSLVGDLRVETQYF. The DNA for the CDR3 is TGTGCCAGCAGCTTAGTGGGGGACCTCCGGGTGGAGACCCAGTACTTC.